A single sample gave rise to the 22 T cell receptor beta chains below, sequenced in a study of T cells in severe cutaneous drug reactions. Bulk and single-cell libraries used iRepertoire multiplex PCR with TCR subtype-specific primers. From its re-call of the multiplex PCR reads, TCRdb lists each CDR3 protein once, without DNA. The sample's table shows 2,500 to 3,500 distinct CDR3 sequences. Carbamazepine had induced Stevens-Johnson syndrome or toxic epidermal necrolysis in the sequenced donors. The sequenced sample consisted of cells from a skin blister. The receptors originated from a human donor with toxic epidermal necrolysis, a severe cutaneous drug reaction.

The rearrangement links TRBV7-9 to TRBJ2-5; TCRdb designates TRBD1, a call that cannot be tested without DNA. Germline values: CDR1 SEHNR, CDR2 FQNEAQ (reference sequence). The CDR3 contains 14 residues. CDR3 residues: CASSGGDRLETQYF.

This chain connects TRBV7-2 to TRBJ1-5; TCRdb gives TRBD1 as the D gene, but with no DNA this cannot be confirmed. The CDR3 sequence is 22 residues long. The germline gives CDR1 SGHTA, CDR2 FQGNSA. CDR3 loop: CASSLRPGHAVYGGQSNQPQHF. Using reference TRBV7-2 and TRBJ1-5 for the parts outside the CDR3, the full variable domain is GAGVSQSPSNKVTEKGKDVELRCDPISGHTALYWYRQSLGQGLEFLIYFQGNSAPDKSGLPSDRFSAERTGGSVSTLTIQRTQQEDSAVYLCASSLRPGHAVYGGQSNQPQHFGDGTRLSIL.

This chain connects TRBV19 to TRBJ2-1; TCRdb returns TRBD2, unconfirmable since there is no DNA. This CDR3 comprises 15 residues. Germline V gene lookup returns CDR1 LNHDA and CDR2 SQIVND (reference sequence). The CDR3 is CASSMVSGGRDEQFF.

V usage is TRBV6-1 and J usage is TRBJ2-7. In germline, CDR1 is MNHNS, CDR2 SASEGT. This CDR3 is 14 amino acids long. This chain's CDR3 is CASSEPHLHYEQYF.

This chain connects TRBV9 to TRBJ2-3; the D gene TCRdb calls, TRBD2, cannot be checked with no DNA. Germline CDR1 reads SGDLS; CDR2 reads YYNGEE. The CDR3 has 18 residues. The CDR3 sequence is CASSDGTSGIPSTDTQYF.

This CDR3 reads CASSRKRGRAGVQFF. V gene TRBV7-8 combines with J gene TRBJ2-1; the D call of TRBD2 rests on TCRdb alone, since no DNA is present to check it. The germline V gene encodes CDR1 SGHVS and CDR2 FQNEAQ. The CDR3 totals 15 residues.

V usage is TRBV18 and J usage is TRBJ1-1; TCRdb indicates TRBD1, and absent DNA this call remains unverified. The CDR3 totals 16 residues. Germline V gene lookup returns CDR1 KGHSH and CDR2 LQKENI. CDR3 residues: CASSQYTGGEGTEAFF. The whole variable domain, filled in from reference TRBV18 and TRBJ1-1, reads NAGVMQNPRHLVRRRGQEARLRCSPMKGHSHVYWYRQLPEEGLKFMVYLQKENIIDESGMPKERFSAEFPKEGPSILRIQQVVRGDSAAYFCASSQYTGGEGTEAFFGQGTRLTVV.

The chain combines TRBV5-6 with TRBJ2-7; lacking DNA, the TRBD1 call made by TCRdb goes unchecked. This CDR3 region has 14 residues. Germline lookup yields CDR1 SGHDT and CDR2 YYEEEE. The chain's CDR3 is CASSFGTPSYEQYF.

The chain couples TRBV2 to TRBJ2-1. There are 13 residues in the CDR3. CDR1 SNHLY and CDR2 FYNNEI come from the germline V gene. The CDR3 loop reads CASSGTPHNEQFF.

This chain connects TRBV6-1 to TRBJ2-1. This CDR3 comprises 13 residues. Germline CDR1 MNHNS, CDR2 SASEGT. CDR3 in amino acids: CASSESSVDEQFF.

CDR3 residues: CASNDRGGYNEQFF. V is TRBV6-6 and J is TRBJ2-1; TCRdb designates TRBD1, a call that cannot be tested without DNA. Germline loops: CDR1 MNHNY, CDR2 SVGAGI (reference sequence). The CDR3 covers 14 residues.

This clonotype is called medium-sized based on its frequency. The V call is TRBV3-1, the J call TRBJ2-6. Per the germline V gene, CDR1 is LGHDT and CDR2 is YNNKEL (reference sequence). This CDR3 is 13 amino acids long. This CDR3 is CASSQGGANVLTF.

This clonotype is called medium-sized (0.01 to 0.1%) based on its frequency. V usage is TRBV7-9 and J usage is TRBJ2-2; no DNA is available, so the TRBD2 call from TCRdb remains unchecked. Germline V lookup: CDR1 SEHNR, CDR2 FQNEAQ (reference sequence). The CDR3 is 14 amino acids. The CDR3: CASSQYWGVRELFF.

The chain employs TRBV29-1 and TRBJ2-3. The germline CDR1 and CDR2 sequences are SQVTM and ANQGSEA. The CDR3 consists of 13 residues. The CDR3 is CSIKQGGTDTQYF.

This rearrangement joins TRBV20-1 to TRBJ2-1. The CDR3 sequence is 13 residues long. CDR1 and CDR2 (germline): DFQATT, SNEGSKA (reference sequence). The CDR3 loop is CSARKVDSNEQFF.

The CDR3 loop is CASSLDYTDTQYF. The chain links TRBV2 to TRBJ2-3. Germline values: CDR1 SNHLY, CDR2 FYNNEI. The CDR3 covers 13 residues.

The chain carries TRBV6-2 or TRBV6-3 and TRBJ2-5; TCRdb indicates TRBD1, and absent DNA this call remains unverified. CDR3 length equals 14 residues. The germline V gene encodes CDR1 MNHEY and CDR2 SVGEGT. CDR3 sequence reads: CASNPDRRQETQYF.

The J gene is TRBJ2-2, the V gene TRBV7-9; there is no DNA to check the TCRdb D call of TRBD2. Per the germline V gene, CDR1 is SEHNR and CDR2 is FQNEAQ (reference sequence). There are 14 residues in the CDR3. CDR3 protein: CASSLSWGDGELFF. Full variable domain (remainder filled in from reference TRBV7-9 and TRBJ2-2): DTGVSQNPRHKITKRGQNVTFRCDPISEHNRLYWYRQTLGQGPEFLTYFQNEAQLEKSRLLSDRFSAERPKGSFSTLEIQRTEQGDSAMYLCASSLSWGDGELFFGEGSRLTVL.

This sequence joins TRBV30 and TRBJ1-2; no DNA is available, so the TRBD1 call from TCRdb remains unchecked. Germline CDR1 and CDR2: GTSNPN and SVGIG (reference sequence). This CDR3 comprises 13 residues. CDR3 protein: CAWRGQGTYGYTF.

Frequency places this clonotype as large. The chain combines TRBV6-5 with TRBJ2-1. CDR1 and CDR2 from the germline V gene are MNHEY and SVGAGI. The CDR3 is 15 amino acids. The CDR3 region is CASSQLTGSANEQFF.

The genes are TRBV20-1 and TRBJ1-1. This CDR3 comprises 14 residues. The germline V gene encodes CDR1 DFQATT and CDR2 SNEGSKA (reference sequence). The chain's CDR3 is CSARVEDVNTEAFF.

The chain has TRBV13 and TRBJ2-7; the D call of TRBD2 rests on TCRdb alone, since no DNA is present to check it. Germline loops: CDR1 PRHDT, CDR2 FYEKMQ (reference sequence). The CDR3 runs 17 residues. The CDR3 here is CASSLGTSGGAHYEQYF.